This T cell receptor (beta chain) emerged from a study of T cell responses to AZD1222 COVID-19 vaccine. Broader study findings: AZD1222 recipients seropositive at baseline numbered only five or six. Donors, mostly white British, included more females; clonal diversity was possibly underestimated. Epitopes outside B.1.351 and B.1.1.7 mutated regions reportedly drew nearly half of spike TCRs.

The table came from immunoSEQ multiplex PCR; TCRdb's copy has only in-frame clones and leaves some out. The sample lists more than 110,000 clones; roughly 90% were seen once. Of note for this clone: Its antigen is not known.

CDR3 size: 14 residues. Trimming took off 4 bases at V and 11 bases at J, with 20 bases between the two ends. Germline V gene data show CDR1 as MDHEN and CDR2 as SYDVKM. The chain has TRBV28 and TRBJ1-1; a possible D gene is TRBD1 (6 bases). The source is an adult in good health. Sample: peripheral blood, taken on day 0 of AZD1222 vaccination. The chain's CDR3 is CASSSASLTGRAFF. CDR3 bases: TGTGCCAGCAGTTCCGCGTCCCTAACAGGGAGGGCTTTCTTT.